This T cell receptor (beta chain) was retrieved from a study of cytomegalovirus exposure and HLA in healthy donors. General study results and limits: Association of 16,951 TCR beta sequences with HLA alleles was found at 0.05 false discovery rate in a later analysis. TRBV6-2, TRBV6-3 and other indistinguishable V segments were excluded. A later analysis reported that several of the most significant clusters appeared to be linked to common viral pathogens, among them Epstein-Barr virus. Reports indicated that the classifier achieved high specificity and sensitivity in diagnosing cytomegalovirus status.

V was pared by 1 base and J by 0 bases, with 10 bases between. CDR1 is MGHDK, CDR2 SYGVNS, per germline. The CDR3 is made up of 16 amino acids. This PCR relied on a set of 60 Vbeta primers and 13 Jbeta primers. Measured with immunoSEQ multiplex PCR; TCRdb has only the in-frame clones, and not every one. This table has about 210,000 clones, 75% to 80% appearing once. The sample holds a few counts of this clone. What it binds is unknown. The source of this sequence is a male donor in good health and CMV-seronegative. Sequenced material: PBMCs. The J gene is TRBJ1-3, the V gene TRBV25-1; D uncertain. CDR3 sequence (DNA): TGTGCCAGCAGTGAATCCGGGTTCCTCTCTGGAAACACCATATATTTT. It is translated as CASSESGFLSGNTIYF.